This T cell receptor beta chain stems from a study of blood T cell repertoires in COVID-19. Study overall: The study drew acute and convalescent COVID-19 samples from the United States, Italy and Spain. T cells, B-cell-depleted T cells, or PBMCs provided the cDNA or gDNA that served as material.

Losses at the gene ends were 4 bases for V and 1 base for J; bases not matched to a gene: 7. Germline V gene data show CDR1 as SGHDT and CDR2 as YYEEEE. The CDR3 spans 15 residues. Authors' processing steps: Researchers report that nucleated cell counts were estimated from reference gene primer amplification. Some clones are missing from TCRdb's copy, which holds only in-frame ones; the method was immunoSEQ multiplex PCR. Clone size and the V and J calls come from that table; the DNA yielded D and trimming. The sample records around 190,000 clones, around nine tenths being singletons. The sequencing input was peripheral blood. The genes are TRBV5-6 and TRBJ1-1; 7 bases match TRBD1. The sequence came from a man in his late teens or twenties with active or convalescent COVID-19. CDR3 DNA: TGTGCCAGCAGCCCTCCGGGACAGTGGAACACTGAAGCTTTCTTT. Its translation: CASSPPGQWNTEAFF.